The 17 T cell receptor beta chains below were found in one sample sequenced in a study of T cells after yellow fever vaccination (dated by TCRdb to about 2019). The library was produced with 5' RACE. The sequencer was an Illumina HiSeq 2500. The raw public data were reprocessed by TCRdb itself: fastp quality trimming at Q25, MiXCR clonotype calling, in-frame beta chains only. A single entry per CDR3 protein holds the most common genes and DNA from its merged rows. The sample has about 510,000 distinct CDR3 sequences on record, about a fifth of them singletons. The ten top clones hold about 17% of the sample. The sample's treatment or condition label, decoded: live attenuated yellow fever vaccine strain. The sequencing used PBMCs, collected about 21 days after the first yellow fever vaccination. These receptors originate from a man aged 18 to 29 who received the YFV17D yellow fever vaccine.

The chain couples TRBV19 to TRBJ2-2; D is ambiguous. The germline CDR1 and CDR2 sequences are LNHDA and SQIVND (reference sequence). The CDR3 spans 15 residues. V lost 3 bases and J lost 2, with 10 bases in between. The CDR3 here is CASSISQRNTGELFF. CDR3 bases: TGTGCCAGTAGTATTTCACAAAGAAACACCGGGGAGCTGTTTTTT.

For this clonotype: Germline and junction disagree at one end, which may indicate a read error. This chain connects TRBV7-2 to TRBJ2-5; tentative D call: TRBD1 (6 bases). Germline CDR1 reads SGHTA; CDR2 reads FQGNSA. The CDR3 spans 13 residues. CDR3 region: CASNLSGEETQYF. CDR3 nucleotide sequence: TGTGCCAGCAACTTATCAGGGGAGGAGACCCAGTACTTC. The complete variable domain, with remaining parts taken from reference TRBV7-2 and TRBJ2-5, reads GAGVSQSPSNKVTEKGKDVELRCDPISGHTALYWYRQSLGQGLEFLIYFQGNSAPDKSGLPSDRFSAERTGGSVSTLTIQRTQQEDSAVYLCASNLSGEETQYFGPGTRLLVL.

The chain carries TRBV5-1 and TRBJ2-1; TRBD1 aligns across 10 bases. V trimming: 4 bases; J trimming: 7 bases; junction bases outside the gene matches: 5. This CDR3 spans 14 amino acids. Germline V gene data show CDR1 as SGHRS and CDR2 as YFSETQ. This chain's CDR3 is CASSTRTGGNEQFF. The CDR3 DNA sequence: TGCGCCAGCAGCACTCGGACAGGGGGGAATGAGCAGTTCTTC.

This clonotype was detected many times. The rearrangement joins TRBV12-3 or TRBV12-4 to TRBJ2-5; 8 nucleotides match TRBD2. V trimming: 6 bases; J trimming: 1 base; junction bases outside the gene matches: 4. The CDR3 sequence is 14 residues long. CDR3 residues: CASRPGGGQETQYF. In DNA, the CDR3 is TGTGCCAGCAGACCCGGGGGGGGCCAAGAGACCCAGTACTTC.

This clonotype was seen more than once but under ten times. The V and J genes are TRBV4-1 and TRBJ1-1, with 7 bases identical to TRBD1. The V and J ends lost 4 bases and 1 base, in that order; junction bases with no gene match: 9. Per the germline V gene, CDR1 is MGHRA and CDR2 is YSYEKL. The CDR3 has 16 amino acids. This CDR3 is CASSLLPTGRNTEAFF. The CDR3, as DNA: TGCGCCAGCAGCCTCCTGCCGACAGGGAGGAACACTGAAGCTTTCTTT.

This clonotype turned up a few times. The CDR3 region is CASSYSRTNPAQYF. CDR3 nucleotide sequence: TGTGCCAGCAGTTACTCCCGGACTAATCCGGCCCAGTACTTC. The V and J genes are TRBV6-5 and TRBJ2-5; a weak D match, TRBD2 (6 bases). The CDR3 runs 14 residues. CDR1 is MNHEY, CDR2 SVGAGI, per germline. The ends were cut back, 0 bases at V and 9 bases at J, with 14 bases in the middle.

The chain combines TRBV20-1 with TRBJ2-2, with TRBD1 as a possible D gene (6 bases). The CDR3 spans 16 residues. Trimming cost V 5 bases and J 0 bases, with 16 bases left between them. From germline, CDR1 is DFQATT and CDR2 SNEGSKA (reference sequence). CDR3 in amino acids: CSALTGRTANTGELFF. The CDR3 coding sequence is TGCAGTGCTTTGACAGGAAGGACGGCGAACACCGGGGAGCTGTTTTTT.

The chain has TRBV7-6 and TRBJ2-7, with 7 positions matching TRBD1. The junction had 4 bases not matched to a gene; V was cut back by 9 bases and J by 2 bases. This CDR3 region has 12 residues. Germline CDR1 SGHVS, CDR2 FNYEAQ. The CDR3 loop reads CARGQPTYEQYF. The DNA of the CDR3 is TGTGCCAGGGGACAGCCGACCTACGAGCAGTACTTC.

A few counts support this clonotype. This chain joins TRBV3-1 and TRBJ1-2, with TRBD1 identical over 9 bases. Trimming removed 3 bases from V and 5 bases from J; junction bases left unmatched: 4. The germline gives CDR1 LGHDT, CDR2 YNNKEL (reference sequence). CDR3 size: 14 residues. This CDR3 is CASSQGQGFYGYTF. The CDR3 DNA is TGTGCCAGCAGCCAGGGACAGGGATTTTATGGCTACACCTTC.

This clonotype was detected ten times or more. The rearrangement joins TRBV7-2 to TRBJ2-3, with 9 nucleotides matching TRBD2. Germline CDR1 is SGHTA and CDR2 is FQGNSA. V dropped 6 bases and J dropped 2; count of bases not matched to a gene: 12. This CDR3 region has 17 residues. CDR3 nucleotides: TGTGCCAGCAGTTCCCCACTAGCGGGCATGGACACAGATACGCAGTATTTT. Translated: CASSSPLAGMDTDTQYF.

V gene TRBV19 combines with J gene TRBJ2-3; the D gene is possibly TRBD2 (5 bases). This CDR3 is built from 15 residues. From germline, CDR1 is LNHDA and CDR2 SQIVND (reference sequence). V lost 8 bases and J 3 bases, leaving 18 bases between the germline ends. CDR3 nucleotides: TGTGCCAGTCGAGCAGGACTGGCGAGAACAGATACGCAGTATTTT. It is translated as CASRAGLARTDTQYF.

The CDR3 DNA follows: TGTGCCAGCAGCTATGGACTAGCGGGGTACTTCCCCGGATATGAGCAGTTCTTC. Its protein product is CASSYGLAGYFPGYEQFF. The chain carries TRBV5-6 and TRBJ2-1; 12 nucleotides match TRBD2. Germline CDR1 reads SGHDT; CDR2 reads YYEEEE. The CDR3 has 18 amino acids. V shed 3 bases and J 8 bases; nucleotides not matched to a gene: 15.

This clonotype was seen a few times. The chain recombines TRBV7-2 with TRBJ2-1, with TRBD1 matching 7 bases. The length of the CDR3 is 14 residues. Germline V lookup: CDR1 SGHTA, CDR2 FQGNSA. V shed 5 bases and J 6 bases; nucleotides not matched to a gene: 7. CDR3 in DNA: TGTGCCAGCAGCGCCCCGGGACAGCTCAATGAGCAGTTCTTC. Translation: CASSAPGQLNEQFF. The full variable domain, with the rest looked up from reference TRBV7-2 and TRBJ2-1, is GAGVSQSPSNKVTEKGKDVELRCDPISGHTALYWYRQSLGQGLEFLIYFQGNSAPDKSGLPSDRFSAERTGGSVSTLTIQRTQQEDSAVYLCASSAPGQLNEQFFGPGTRLTVL.

The chain combines TRBV18 with TRBJ2-7; D might be TRBD2 (6 bases). Trimming cost V 2 bases and J 6 bases, with 8 bases left between them. The CDR3 covers 12 residues. From germline, CDR1 is KGHSH and CDR2 LQKENI. The CDR3 region has the DNA TGTGCCAGCTCACCAGGAGGGCTCGAGCAGTACTTC. This sequence encodes CASSPGGLEQYF.

This clonotype was observed a few times. This sequence joins TRBV6-1 and TRBJ1-6; no clear D gene. CDR1 and CDR2 from the germline V gene are MNHNS and SASEGT. The CDR3 sequence is 15 residues long. V was pared by 4 bases and J by 7 bases, with 14 bases between. The CDR3 protein is CASSVHQAENSPLHF. The CDR3 DNA is TGTGCCAGCAGTGTTCACCAGGCAGAGAATTCACCCCTCCACTTT.

This chain connects TRBV5-1 to TRBJ1-1; D not resolved. This CDR3 spans 12 amino acids. CDR1 is SGHRS, CDR2 YFSETQ, per germline. V was shortened by 7 bases and J by 1 base, with 8 bases between the two germline ends. For the CDR3, the DNA is TGCGCCAGCTGCGACGGGAACACTGAAGCTTTCTTT. The encoded protein is CASCDGNTEAFF.

The chain employs TRBV4-3 and TRBJ2-3; 7 bases line up with TRBD1. In germline, CDR1 is LGHNA, CDR2 YSLEER. V lost 0 bases to trimming and J lost 1 base; unmatched junction nucleotides: 1. This CDR3 region has 15 residues. In nucleotides, the CDR3 is TGCGCCAGCAGCCAAGATGGGACAGGCACAGATACGCAGTATTTT. It codes for CASSQDGTGTDTQYF.